Listed below are T cell receptor beta chains from one sample, sequenced in a study of blood T cell repertoires in COVID-19. TCRdb's copy holds only in-frame clones and misses some; the assay was immunoSEQ multiplex PCR. The sample contains approximately 400,000 clones, about 88% of which appear only once. Material: PBMCs or T cells enriched from blood (not recorded which). All receptors come from a woman aged 18-29 years who had recovered from COVID-19. The CDR3 runs from the conserved cysteine through the conserved F or W. The order of the fields is clone size, D gene, V gene, J gene, CDR3 DNA, CDR3 protein. D genes are given only for firm matches. Clone sizes are given selectively: once, few, many, or a class where the clone is expanded.

>-|TRBD2|TRBV11-1|TRBJ2-1
TGTGCCAGCAGCCCCGGACTAGCGGAGAACTACAATGAGCAGTTCTTC
CASSPGLAENYNEQFF
>-|-|TRBV9|TRBJ1-4
TGTGCCAGCAGCCGGGGGGTCGGGCTGTCTAATGAAAAACTGTTTTTT
CASSRGVGLSNEKLFF
>-|TRBD2|TRBV12-5|TRBJ2-1
TGTGCTAGTGGTGGGCGACTAGCGGGGGGCCACAATGAGCAGTTCTTC
CASGGRLAGGHNEQFF
>-|-|TRBV11-2|TRBJ1-6
TGTGCCAGCAGCTTGCGGGGGGCCTATAATTCACCCCTCCACTTT
CASSLRGAYNSPLHF
>-|TRBD1|TRBV13|TRBJ1-1
TGTGCCAGCAGCAGGGGGCCCAGAGACCTCCAAGCTTTCTTT
CASSRGPRDLQAFF
>-|-|TRBV7-2|TRBJ2-2
TGTGCCAGCAGCTTTCAAACTTTGACCGGGGAGCTGTTTTTT
CASSFQTLTGELFF
>-|TRBD1|TRBV5-4|TRBJ1-4
TGTGCCAGCAGCGAGACAGGGGGCGATGAAAAACTGTTTTTT
CASSETGGDEKLFF
>-|-|TRBV5-7|TRBJ1-5
TGTGCCAGCAGCTTTCGGGGGGATGGCAATCAGCCCCAGCATTTT
CASSFRGDGNQPQHF
>few|TRBD1|TRBV5-6|TRBJ1-5
TGTGCCAGCAGCTATAGACAGGGGGACACTCAGCCCCAGCATTTT
CASSYRQGDTQPQHF
>once|TRBD2|TRBV7-3|TRBJ2-1
TGTGCCAGCAGCTTACTGGCGGGGGGGCCCTACAATGAGCAGTTCTTC
CASSLLAGGPYNEQFF
>-|TRBD2|TRBV9|TRBJ2-5
TGTGCCAGCAGCTCACTAGCGGGGGGAGAGACCCAGTACTTC
CASSSLAGGETQYF
>once|TRBD1|TRBV27|TRBJ2-7
TGTGCCAGCAGTTCGGACAGGGATTCCTACGAGCAGTACTTC
CASSSDRDSYEQYF
>-|-|TRBV7-7|TRBJ2-1
TGTGCTAGCAGCTTAGGTGCGGGGTCCCCCTACAATGAGCAGTTCTTC
CASSLGAGSPYNEQFF
>-|TRBD1|TRBV19|TRBJ1-5
TGTGCCAGTACAGACAGGGGGACTCAGCCCCAGCATTTT
CASTDRGTQPQHF
>-|-|TRBV18|TRBJ1-3
TGTGCCAGCTCACGGGCCCTTTCATTCACGAACTCTGGAAACACCATATATTTT
CASSRALSFTNSGNTIYF
>-|-|TRBV5-4|TRBJ1-6
TGTGCCAGCAGCCCGACAGGCGATTTGGCACCCCTCCACTTT
CASSPTGDLAPLHF
>-|TRBD1|TRBV5-1|TRBJ2-2
TGCGCCAGCAGCCCCGGGACAGGAGAAGCGAACACCGGGGAGCTGTTTTTT
CASSPGTGEANTGELFF
>-|-|TRBV5-4|TRBJ1-1
TGTGCCAGCAGCTTGGACAGGAACGCTGAAGCTTTCTTT
CASSLDRNAEAFF
>-|TRBD2|TRBV10-2|TRBJ2-3
TGCGCCAGCAGTGTCTCCGGGACTAGCGGGATTTCCACAGATACGCAGTATTTT
CASSVSGTSGISTDTQYF
>-|TRBD1|TRBV4-1|TRBJ2-5
TGCGCCAGCAGCCAAGACCCTGGACAGGCGGGCCAAGAGACCCAGTACTTC
CASSQDPGQAGQETQYF
>-|TRBD1|TRBV29-1|TRBJ2-7
TGCAGCGTGGGACAGAGAATCTCCTACGAGCAGTACTTC
CSVGQRISYEQYF
>-|TRBD1|TRBV28|TRBJ1-5
TGTGCCAGCAGTTCCCTGGGACAGGGGCGTTTGCAGCCCCAGCATTTT
CASSSLGQGRLQPQHF
>-|TRBD2|TRBV5-1|TRBJ2-5
TGCGCCAGCAGCTTGACGACTAGCGGGGGAGAGACCCAGTACTTC
CASSLTTSGGETQYF
>few|-|TRBV10-3|TRBJ1-1
TGTGCCATCAGGCAGGACACTGAAGCTTTCTTT
CAIRQDTEAFF
>-|-|TRBV12-5|TRBJ2-3
TGTGCTAGTGGGGAACAGGACACTAGCACAGATACGCAGTATTTT
CASGEQDTSTDTQYF
>many|TRBD1|TRBV6-4|TRBJ1-6
TGTGCCAGCAGTGACCTTTTTCAGGGGGCGCCTTCACCCCTCCACTTT
CASSDLFQGAPSPLHF
>-|-|TRBV20-1|TRBJ2-4
TGCAGTGCTAGTGCAAAGGGGAGGTACATTCAGTACTTC
CSASAKGRYIQYF
>-|-|TRBV4-1|TRBJ1-2
TGCGCCAGCAGCCCAGGACTGGTCCCGGATGGCTACACCTTC
CASSPGLVPDGYTF
>once|-|TRBV6-5|TRBJ2-1
TGTGCCAGCAGTTATACAGGGTATAATGAGCAGTTCTTC
CASSYTGYNEQFF
>-|TRBD1|TRBV6-5|TRBJ1-1
TGTGCCAGCAGCCTAACAGGGGCAAGCACTGAAGCTTTCTTT
CASSLTGASTEAFF
>-|TRBD1|TRBV6-5|TRBJ1-2
TGTGCCAGCAGTTACCCTGGGACAGCTGGCTACACCTTC
CASSYPGTAGYTF
>-|-|TRBV6-2/TRBV6-3|TRBJ2-2
TGTGCCAGCAGTTACGCCGGGTCAGCCGGGGAGCTGTTTTTT
CASSYAGSAGELFF
>-|TRBD1|TRBV10-2|TRBJ1-5
TGCGCCAGCAGTCAACAGGGGGGCAATCAGCCCCAGCATTTT
CASSQQGGNQPQHF
>-|TRBD2|TRBV9|TRBJ2-3
TGTGCCAGCAGCGGGGTTGGGCGGGGGGACCTCACAGATACGCAGTATTTT
CASSGVGRGDLTDTQYF
>-|-|TRBV7-9|TRBJ2-7
TGTGCCAGCAGCGCTGGGGCCCACGAGCAGTACTTC
CASSAGAHEQYF
>-|-|TRBV3-1/TRBV3-2|TRBJ1-2
TGTGCCAGCAGCCAAGATCACAGGGTCGGCTATGGCTACACCTTC
CASSQDHRVGYGYTF
>-|TRBD1|TRBV7-3|TRBJ1-3
TGTGCCAGCAGCCCACAGGGGACTGGAAACACCATATATTTT
CASSPQGTGNTIYF
>-|TRBD1|TRBV10-1|TRBJ1-5
TGCGCCAGCAGTGAGTCGTCGGACAGGCTCATCAAACCCCAGCATTTT
CASSESSDRLIKPQHF
>-|-|TRBV2|TRBJ1-5
TGTGCCAGCAGTGAACAGGGTACGGGCAATCAGCCCCAGCATTTT
CASSEQGTGNQPQHF
>-|-|TRBV10-3|TRBJ1-2
TGTGCCATCAGTGAGTCCCAGAAACCTAACTATGGCTACACCTTC
CAISESQKPNYGYTF
>-|TRBD2|TRBV4-1|TRBJ2-1
TGCGCCAGCAGCCAAGACGGGGGGTCAGGCAATGAGCAGTTCTTC
CASSQDGGSGNEQFF
>-|-|TRBV27|TRBJ2-7
TGTGCCAGCAGTTCCGGGACAATCCCCTACGAGCAGTACTTC
CASSSGTIPYEQYF
>-|-|TRBV5-1|TRBJ1-2
TGCGCCAGCAGCTTGGCGGCCGTGTCCGGGAAAGGCTACACCTTC
CASSLAAVSGKGYTF
>-|TRBD1|TRBV28|TRBJ1-1
TGTGCCAGCAGTTTAAGAGGGACAGCAACGAACACTGAAGCTTTCTTT
CASSLRGTATNTEAFF
>-|TRBD1|TRBV7-9|TRBJ1-4
TGTGCCAGCAGCTTATCAGGGGGCTTGAATGAAAAACTGTTTTTT
CASSLSGGLNEKLFF
>-|-|TRBV2|TRBJ1-3
TGTGCCAGTGGGAGCGGGGGATCCGGAAACACCATATATTTT
CASGSGGSGNTIYF